This T cell receptor beta chain was obtained from a study of molecular identifiers for immune sequencing clone quantification. Source material for naive CD8 libraries was roughly 18,000 to 1,000,000 sorted cells, with 10%, 30% or 50% RNA. TCRdb analysed the PCR reads with MiXCR anew, one entry per CDR3 protein. The sample has some 650,000 distinct CDR3 sequences; 15% to 20% are singletons. This clonotype has a handful of counts. CDR3 length: 14 residues. Germline loops: CDR1 LGHDT, CDR2 YNNKEL (reference sequence). V lost 4 bases to trimming and J lost 6 bases, with 12 bases between them. Sequenced sample: naive CD8+ T cells from blood, with Jurkat cell RNA spiked in. As for subset: FACS-sorted CD8+CD4-CCR7+CD45RA+ naive T cells. The sequence derives from a human donor in good health. Some libraries in this study had Jurkat cell RNA spiked in. This chain links TRBV3-1 with TRBJ1-4; unclear D gene. The CDR3 DNA is TGTGCCAGCAGCCTCACGAGAGTTGATGAAAAACTGTTTTTT. It encodes CASSLTRVDEKLFF.